These 14 T cell receptor beta chains were sequenced from one sample in a study of blood T cell repertoires in COVID-19. This table comes from immunoSEQ multiplex PCR, and its TCRdb copy is limited to in-frame clones, with some not included. The sample lists approximately 500,000 clones, roughly 89% seen once, with 0.7% to 1% in the top ten. Sequenced sample: peripheral blood. The receptors were gathered from a man aged 18 to 30 with COVID-19, enrolled during active disease.

The chain links TRBV5-1 to TRBJ2-7; the D gene is possibly TRBD1 (6 bases). The CDR3 consists of 14 residues. Germline-derived CDR1 and CDR2 are SGHRS and YFSETQ. Trimming took 2 bases from V and 0 from J, leaving 9 bases between them. The CDR3 spells CASSLQGPSYEQYF. The CDR3 region has the DNA TGCGCCAGCAGCTTACAGGGCCCCTCCTACGAGCAGTACTTC.

The chain couples TRBV3-1 (or the pseudogene TRBV3-2) to TRBJ2-3, with 9 bases aligning to TRBD2. The CDR3 contains 17 residues. Trimming removed 2 bases from V and 3 bases from J; junction bases left unmatched: 9. The germline V gene has CDR1 LGHDT and CDR2 YNNKEL (reference sequence). The CDR3 region is CASSQRRIAGATDTQYF. Written as DNA, the CDR3 is TGTGCCAGCAGCCAAAGGCGGATAGCGGGAGCGACAGATACGCAGTATTTT.

The chain is built from TRBV7-9 and TRBJ2-7, with 9 bases matching TRBD1. CDR3 length: 14 residues. From germline, CDR1 is SEHNR and CDR2 FQNEAQ (reference sequence). After removal of 11 bases from V and 4 bases from J, the junction contained 12 bases not matched to a gene. For the CDR3, the DNA is TGTGCCGGATCCCCCGGACAGGGGATTTACGAGCAGTACTTC. Residues: CAGSPGQGIYEQYF.

This clone came up once. V and J are TRBV21-1 and TRBJ2-5; TRBD2, the table's D call, lacks a check against the DNA. TRBV21-1 is a known pseudogene. The CDR3 is made up of 17 amino acids. CDR3 nucleotide sequence: TGTGCCAGCAGCGTCGGGGGACTAGCGGGAGTGGAAGAGACCCAGTACTTC. Translating gives CASSVGGLAGVEETQYF.

The sample holds one count of this clone. The CDR3 loop is CAISEKRDEQYF. The CDR3 DNA reads as TGTGCCATCAGTGAAAAGAGAGACGAGCAGTACTTC. This sequence joins TRBV10-3 and TRBJ2-7; D remains unclear. In germline, CDR1 is ENHRY, CDR2 SYGVKD. Trimming took off 3 bases at V and 5 bases at J, with 8 bases between the two ends. The CDR3 has 12 residues.

The chain links TRBV7-2 to TRBJ1-4; 7 bases are shared with TRBD1. The CDR3 sequence is 14 residues long. Germline CDR1 and CDR2: SGHTA and FQGNSA. V dropped 5 bases and J dropped 7; count of bases not matched to a gene: 7. CDR3: CASSPGGLREKLFF. The CDR3 DNA is TGTGCCAGCAGCCCAGGGGGGTTGCGTGAAAAACTGTTTTTT.

CDR3 bases: TGTGCCAGCAGCCAAGGTGCAGCGGACACAGATACGCAGTATTTT. Its translation is CASSQGAADTDTQYF. The chain combines TRBV3-1 (or the pseudogene TRBV3-2) with TRBJ2-3; TRBD2 is a possible D gene (5 bases). Trimming pared 1 base from V and 2 bases from J, leaving 10 bases between. The germline gives CDR1 LGHDT, CDR2 YNNKEL (reference sequence). The length of the CDR3 is 15 residues.

This rearrangement joins TRBV6-6 to TRBJ1-1; no clear D gene. CDR1 is MNHNY and CDR2 is SVGAGI in the germline V gene (reference sequence). V was pared by 2 bases and J by 3 bases, with 13 bases between. The CDR3 loop spans 15 amino acids. This CDR3 reads CASSYRGVEDTEAFF. In DNA, the CDR3 is TGTGCCAGCAGTTACCGCGGGGTCGAGGACACTGAAGCTTTCTTT.

The chain combines TRBV5-1 with TRBJ2-3, with 12 bases fitting TRBD2. The CDR3 is 20 amino acids. The V gene end was trimmed by 0 bases and the J gene end by 8 bases; junction bases not matched to a gene: 19. Germline V gene lookup returns CDR1 SGHRS and CDR2 YFSETQ. CDR3 residues: CASSLAVEDTGLAGKVTQYF. For the CDR3, the DNA is TGCGCCAGCAGCTTGGCTGTTGAGGACACAGGACTAGCGGGGAAGGTTACGCAGTATTTT.

The chain has TRBV6-5 and TRBJ2-6; no clear D gene. The CDR3 length is 14 residues. Germline V CDR1 and CDR2: MNHEY, SVGAGI. V was shortened by 6 bases and J by 1 base, with 7 bases between the two germline ends. In DNA, the CDR3 is TGTGCCAGCAGGGCTGTTTCTGGGGCCAACGTCCTGACTTTC. It encodes CASRAVSGANVLTF.

The chain links TRBV11-2 to TRBJ2-1; D is unresolved. The V gene's germline CDR1 is SGHAT and CDR2 FQNNGV. The V and J ends lost 1 base and 0 bases respectively, with 13 bases between them. This CDR3 region has 17 residues. The CDR3 reads CASSLVGLRSSYNEQFF. DNA for the CDR3: TGTGCCAGCAGCTTAGTAGGTCTGAGGAGCTCCTACAATGAGCAGTTCTTC.

This clone has just a few counts. The rearrangement joins TRBV5-1 to TRBJ2-2; D is uncertain. CDR1 is SGHRS, CDR2 YFSETQ, per germline. The V and J ends lost 1 base and 0 bases respectively, with 13 bases between them. CDR3 size: 17 residues. The CDR3 nucleotides are TGCGCCAGCAGCTTGTTGGCAGGCGCTTCGAACACCGGGGAGCTGTTTTTT. This encodes CASSLLAGASNTGELFF.

The rearrangement links TRBV3-1 (or the pseudogene TRBV3-2) to TRBJ1-4, with D maybe TRBD1 (6 bases). Trimming took 5 bases from V and 5 from J, leaving 24 bases between them. The CDR3 loop spans 18 amino acids. Per germline, CDR1 LGHDT and CDR2 YNNKEL (reference sequence). As DNA, the CDR3 is TGTGCCAGCAGCTGGGGACACTACAAGAGTAAGGAAAATGAAAAACTGTTTTTT. This gives the protein CASSWGHYKSKENEKLFF.

This rearrangement joins TRBV28 to TRBJ1-3; no firm D call. The CDR3 has 14 amino acids. From germline, CDR1 is MDHEN and CDR2 SYDVKM. Deletions cut 5 bases from V and 2 bases from J, with 10 bases between. DNA of the CDR3: TGTGCCAGCAGTAGACACATGGCTGGAAACACCATATATTTT. Translation gives CASSRHMAGNTIYF.